This T cell receptor beta chain originates from a study of cytomegalovirus exposure and HLA in healthy donors. The overall study: Falling in the Caucasian-associated ancestry cluster were 81% of approximately 410 genotyped donors. General study points: V- and J-gene trimming in TCR beta was tied to a missense DCLRE1C variant by an analysis performed later.

The CDR3 is 17 amino acids. The ends were cut back, 0 bases at V and 1 base at J, with 15 bases in the middle. CDR1 MNHNS and CDR2 SASEGT come from the germline V gene. The PCR made use of 60 Vbeta and 13 Jbeta primers. Repertoires were generated with immunoSEQ multiplex PCR, while TCRdb's copy carries only in-frame clones and drops some. The sample has some 140,000 clones; 65% to 85% are singletons. Worth noting for this clone: The antigen remains unidentified.

The V gene is TRBV6-1, the J gene TRBJ1-1, with unresolved D. The TCR originated in a woman aged 35 to 49 in good health and CMV-seropositive. What was sequenced was PBMCs. The chain's CDR3 is CASSEAVSWRSNTEAFF. The DNA for the CDR3 is TGTGCCAGCAGTGAAGCGGTGAGTTGGAGATCGAACACTGAAGCTTTCTTT.